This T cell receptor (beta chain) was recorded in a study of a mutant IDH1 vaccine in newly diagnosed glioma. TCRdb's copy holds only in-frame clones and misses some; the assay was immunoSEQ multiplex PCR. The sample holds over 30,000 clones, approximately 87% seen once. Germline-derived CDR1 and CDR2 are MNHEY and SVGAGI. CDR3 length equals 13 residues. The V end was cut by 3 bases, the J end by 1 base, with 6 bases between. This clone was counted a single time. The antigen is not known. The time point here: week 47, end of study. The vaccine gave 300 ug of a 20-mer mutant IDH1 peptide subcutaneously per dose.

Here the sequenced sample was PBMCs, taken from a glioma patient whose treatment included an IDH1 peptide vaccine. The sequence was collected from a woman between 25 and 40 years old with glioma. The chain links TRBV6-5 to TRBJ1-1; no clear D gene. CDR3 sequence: CASSYGWNTEAFF. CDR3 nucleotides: TGTGCCAGCAGTTATGGTTGGAACACTGAAGCTTTCTTT.